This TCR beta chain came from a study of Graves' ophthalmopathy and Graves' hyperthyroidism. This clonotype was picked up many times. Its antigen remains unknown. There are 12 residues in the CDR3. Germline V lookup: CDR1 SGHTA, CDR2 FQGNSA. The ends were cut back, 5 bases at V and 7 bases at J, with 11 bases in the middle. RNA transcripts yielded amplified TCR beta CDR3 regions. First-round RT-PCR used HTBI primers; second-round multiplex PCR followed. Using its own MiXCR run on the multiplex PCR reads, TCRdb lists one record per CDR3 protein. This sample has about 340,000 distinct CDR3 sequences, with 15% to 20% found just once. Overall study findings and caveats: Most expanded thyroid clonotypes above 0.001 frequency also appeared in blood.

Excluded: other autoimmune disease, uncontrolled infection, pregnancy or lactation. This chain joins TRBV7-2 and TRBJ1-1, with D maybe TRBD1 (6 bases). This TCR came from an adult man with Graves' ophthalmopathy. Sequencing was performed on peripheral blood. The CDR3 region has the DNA TGTGCCAGCAGCCCAAGGACAGATGAAGCTTTCTTT. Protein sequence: CASSPRTDEAFF.